Each of the 8 T cell receptor beta chains below was sequenced from the same sample in a study of blood T cell repertoires in COVID-19. Here immunoSEQ multiplex PCR was the method, and the copy in TCRdb shows in-frame clones only, minus some. The repertoire includes about 120,000 clones, around 89% of them detected once, and 3.8% sits in the top ten. Sequenced sample: peripheral blood. These receptor sequences come from a woman in her sixties with COVID-19, enrolled during active disease.

This chain joins TRBV18 and TRBJ2-2; D possibly corresponds to TRBD1 (6 bases). CDR1 KGHSH and CDR2 LQKENI come from the germline V gene. This CDR3 spans 14 amino acids. Trimming took off 2 bases at V and 6 bases at J, with 10 bases between the two ends. Here the CDR3 DNA reads TGTGCCAGCTCACCAAAAGAGGGGGCCGGGGAGCTGTTTTTT. Amino acids: CASSPKEGAGELFF.

The V call is TRBV7-2, the J call TRBJ2-3; 8 positions agree with TRBD1. Losses at the gene ends were 4 bases for V and 2 bases for J; bases not matched to a gene: 5. Looked up from germline, CDR1 is SGHTA and CDR2 is FQGNSA. This CDR3 spans 15 amino acids. Here the CDR3 reads CASSWTGRYTDTQYF. The DNA of the CDR3 is TGTGCCAGCAGCTGGACAGGGAGGTACACAGATACGCAGTATTTT.

The CDR3 loop reads CASSITLQGPEAFF. CDR3 bases: TGTGCCAGTAGTATAACACTACAGGGTCCCGAAGCTTTCTTT. The chain is built from TRBV19 and TRBJ1-1; D is possibly TRBD1 (6 bases). CDR1 is LNHDA, CDR2 SQIVND, per germline (reference sequence). Trimming left V 2 bases short and J 8 bases short, with 15 bases between. The CDR3 is 14 amino acids.

V gene TRBV7-2 combines with J gene TRBJ2-1; maybe TRBD1 (6 bases). Trimming pared 6 bases from V and 7 bases from J, leaving 16 bases between. Looked up from germline, CDR1 is SGHTA and CDR2 is FQGNSA. CDR3 length equals 14 residues. The DNA of the CDR3 is TGTGCCAGCAGGCTTATGGACAGTCGTAATGAGCAGTTCTTC. It is translated as CASRLMDSRNEQFF.

This rearrangement joins TRBV4-2 to TRBJ2-3, with D perhaps TRBD2 (6 bases). The V end was cut by 2 bases, the J end by 8 bases, with 32 bases between. The CDR3 has 20 amino acids. Germline V gene lookup returns CDR1 LGHNA and CDR2 YNFKEQ. The CDR3 is CASSQTVWGERGLTSGTQYF. The CDR3 DNA reads TGTGCCAGCAGCCAAACGGTGTGGGGGGAAAGGGGTCTGACGTCAGGTACGCAGTATTTT.

This chain joins TRBV5-5 and TRBJ1-5; D possibly corresponds to TRBD1 (6 bases). V shed 4 bases and J shed 1 base, with 9 bases lying between them. CDR1 and CDR2 from the germline V gene are SGHKS and YYEKEE (reference sequence). The CDR3 consists of 14 residues. This chain's CDR3 is CASSIGQSNQPQHF. The CDR3 nucleotides read TGTGCCAGCAGCATTGGACAGAGCAATCAGCCCCAGCATTTT.

This chain joins TRBV7-9 and TRBJ1-5; no clear D gene. This CDR3 is 16 amino acids long. Germline V gives CDR1 SEHNR, CDR2 FQNEAQ (reference sequence). Trimming cost V 5 bases and J 1 base, with 15 bases left between them. CDR3 sequence reads: CASSLDGGWSNQPQHF. In DNA form, the CDR3 reads TGTGCCAGCAGCCTAGATGGAGGGTGGAGCAATCAGCCCCAGCATTTT.

The rearrangement links TRBV19 to TRBJ1-2; 9 bases line up with TRBD1. CDR3 length: 13 residues. Losses at the gene ends were 6 bases for V and 4 bases for J; bases not matched to a gene: 3. Germline V gives CDR1 LNHDA, CDR2 SQIVND (reference sequence). The DNA of the CDR3 is TGTGCCAGTAGGGGACAGGGCACCTATGGCTACACCTTC. Its translation: CASRGQGTYGYTF. The whole variable domain, remainder taken from reference TRBV19 and TRBJ1-2, is DGGITQSPKYLFRKEGQNVTLSCEQNLNHDAMYWYRQDPGQGLRLIYYSQIVNDFQKGDIAEGYSVSREKKESFPLTVTSAQKNPTAFYLCASRGQGTYGYTFGSGTRLTVV.